These 11 T cell receptor beta chains were sequenced from one sample in a study of OX40 agonist ivuxolimab in advanced cancers. Assay used: immunoSEQ multiplex PCR; TCRdb lists only in-frame clones, some missing. The repertoire has about 42,000 clones, approximately 86% of them found once; the top ten carry about 12%. This specimen consisted of CD4+ or CD8+ T cells sorted from blood, obtained in a trial of the OX40 agonist ivuxolimab. The receptors shown here come from an adult with an advanced solid tumor such as melanoma, head and neck, liver or kidney cancer.

The J gene is TRBJ2-7, the V gene TRBV7-8, with a possible D match to TRBD2 (7 bases). CDR1 is SGHVS and CDR2 is FQNEAQ in the germline V gene. The CDR3 consists of 14 residues. The V end lost 1 base, the J end lost 5 bases, and 12 bases lay between the germline ends. The CDR3 nucleotides are TGTGCCAGCAGCTTAGGCGGCGGGGGCGACGAGCAGTACTTC. This translates into CASSLGGGGDEQYF.

The chain has TRBV6-7 and TRBJ2-3; D gene uncertain. TRBV6-7 is marked as an open reading frame, function uncertain. Trimming cost V 6 bases and J 0 bases, with 16 bases left between them. This CDR3 comprises 16 residues. This CDR3 reads CASSNTQCPSTDTQYF. CDR3 nucleotide sequence: TGTGCCAGCAGCAATACACAGTGCCCTAGCACAGATACGCAGTATTTT.

The rearrangement uses TRBV27 and TRBJ1-5; D perhaps matches TRBD1 (5 bases). The CDR3 runs to 15 residues. V gave up 1 base and J gave up 5 bases, with 12 bases separating them. Germline assignment: CDR1 MNHEY and CDR2 SMNVEV (reference sequence). CDR3 sequence: CASSLFAGFDQPQHF. In DNA form, the CDR3 reads TGTGCCAGCAGTTTATTCGCAGGGTTCGATCAGCCCCAGCATTTT.

The chain links TRBV6-5 to TRBJ1-6, with 7 bases lining up with TRBD1. The CDR3 loop spans 15 amino acids. CDR1 is MNHEY, CDR2 SVGAGI, per germline. Losses at the gene ends were 6 bases for V and 7 bases for J; bases not matched to a gene: 9. CDR3 DNA: TGTGCCAGCAGCCTCACGACAGGGCGCAATTCACCCCTCCACTTT. Residues: CASSLTTGRNSPLHF.

The V gene is TRBV7-2, the J gene TRBJ1-2; no definite D call. The V gene's germline CDR1 is SGHTA and CDR2 FQGNSA. Between the trimmed V and J ends, which lost 4 bases and 2 bases, there was a span of 5 bases. This CDR3 region has 12 residues. This CDR3 is CASSWGNYGYTF. The CDR3 nucleotides are TGTGCCAGCAGCTGGGGAAACTATGGCTACACCTTC.

The chain has TRBV7-8 and TRBJ1-6; D not resolved. V lost 3 bases to trimming and J lost 0 bases, with 6 bases between them. Germline CDR1 SGHVS, CDR2 FQNEAQ. This CDR3 comprises 15 residues. The CDR3 DNA sequence: TGTGCCAGCAGCTTGCTGAGCTCCTATAATTCACCCCTCCACTTT. Translating gives CASSLLSSYNSPLHF.

The J gene is TRBJ2-1, the V gene TRBV27; D not certain. The V end was cut by 8 bases, the J end by 6 bases, with 5 bases between. In germline, CDR1 is MNHEY, CDR2 SMNVEV (reference sequence). CDR3 length equals 10 residues. The CDR3 here is CASGLNEQFF. The CDR3, as DNA: TGTGCCAGCGGGCTCAATGAGCAGTTCTTC.

The chain employs TRBV4-3 and TRBJ1-4, with a weak D call TRBD1 (6 bases). V gave up 4 bases and J gave up 8 bases, with 17 bases separating them. CDR3 length equals 15 residues. Germline V CDR1 and CDR2: LGHNA, YSLEER. The CDR3 protein is CASSRTQGVREKLFF. In DNA, the CDR3 is TGCGCCAGCAGCCGCACACAGGGCGTCAGAGAAAAACTGTTTTTT.

The chain uses TRBV4-1 and TRBJ2-7, with D perhaps given as TRBD1 or TRBD2 (5 bases each). The CDR3 extends over 14 amino acids. Germline loops: CDR1 MGHRA, CDR2 YSYEKL. V was pared by 1 base and J by 3 bases, with 10 bases between. The CDR3 spells CASSQAPGSYEQYF. CDR3 nucleotide sequence: TGCGCCAGCAGCCAAGCCCCAGGGAGCTACGAGCAGTACTTC.

This clone was detected only once. The V gene is TRBV6-5, the J gene TRBJ2-1; possible D gene TRBD2, 6 bases. Trimming took 2 bases from V and 2 from J, leaving 13 bases between them. This CDR3 contains 16 residues. Per the germline V gene, CDR1 is MNHEY and CDR2 is SVGAGI. The CDR3: CASSYRDSSPYNEQFF. CDR3 bases: TGTGCCAGCAGTTACCGGGACTCCTCCCCCTACAATGAGCAGTTCTTC.

The chain has TRBV30 and TRBJ1-5; D gene uncertain. This CDR3 has 13 amino acids. V lost 2 bases and J lost 8, with 13 bases in between. Germline V CDR1 and CDR2: GTSNPN, SVGIG (reference sequence). CDR3 region: CAWSPGLGKPQHF. The CDR3 nucleotides are TGTGCCTGGAGTCCCGGGTTAGGTAAGCCCCAGCATTTT. Using reference TRBV30 and TRBJ1-5 for the parts outside the CDR3, the full variable domain is SQTIHQWPATLVQPVGSPLSLECTVEGTSNPNLYWYRQAAGRGLQLLFYSVGIGQISSEVPQNLSASRPQDRQFILSSKKLLLSDSGFYLCAWSPGLGKPQHFGDGTRLSIL.